These 9 T cell receptor beta chains originate from one sample sequenced in a study of cytomegalovirus exposure and HLA in healthy donors (TCRdb year 2017). The library was built by means of the immunoSEQ multiplex PCR assay. For the multiplex PCR, a mixture combining 60 forward primers for TCR Vbeta segments and 13 reverse primers for TCR Jbeta segments was used. The clones in this table, taken by TCRdb from immuneACCESS, are in-frame only. Not every clone is retained; where verified, under half of the shortfall comes from an unresolved V gene, and the cause of the rest is unknown. Here the sample has about 76,000 clones; approximately 80% occur a single time. The ten largest clones capture 1.5% to 2% of the sample. Sequenced input: PBMCs. The receptors stem from a woman in her twenties or thirties in good health and CMV-seronegative.

This clone was recorded once. This rearrangement joins TRBV9 to TRBJ2-1; TRBD2 agrees at 7 bases. Germline V gene data show CDR1 as SGDLS and CDR2 as YYNGEE. The CDR3 is 18 residues long. The trim removed 0 bases at V and 4 bases at J, leaving 13 bases unmatched. Written as DNA, the CDR3 is TGTGCCAGCAGCGTAGCCCCACAAACCGGACTAGTGTACAATGAGCAGTTCTTC. Protein product: CASSVAPQTGLVYNEQFF.

The chain carries TRBV5-1 and TRBJ1-4; weak D call: TRBD1 (6 bases). This CDR3 has 15 residues. Germline CDR1 SGHRS, CDR2 YFSETQ. V was shortened by 3 bases and J by 5 bases, with 14 bases between the two germline ends. This CDR3 is CASSSVGAANEKLFF. In nucleotides, the CDR3 is TGCGCCAGCAGCTCCGTGGGGGCTGCGAATGAAAAACTGTTTTTT.

This chain uses TRBV28 with TRBJ1-2; D unclear. The V and J ends lost 7 bases and 5 bases respectively, with 20 bases between them. Per germline, CDR1 MDHEN and CDR2 SYDVKM. The CDR3 is 15 amino acids. CDR3: CASTTTRPQAYGYTF. DNA of the CDR3: TGTGCCAGCACCACCACCCGGCCCCAGGCGTATGGCTACACCTTC.

This chain connects TRBV5-1 to TRBJ2-7; 11 bases map to TRBD2. This CDR3 has 15 amino acids. CDR1 is SGHRS, CDR2 YFSETQ, per germline. The trim removed 7 bases at V and 3 bases at J, leaving 9 bases unmatched. CDR3 nucleotides: TGCGCCAGCCGCTCCCTAGCGGGAGGTGTCTACGAGCAGTACTTC. This gives the protein CASRSLAGGVYEQYF.

This chain links TRBV2 with TRBJ2-3, with 8 nucleotides matching TRBD2. With V trimmed by 7 bases and J by 1 base, 13 bases remained unmatched. CDR3 size: 17 residues. Germline CDR1 is SNHLY and CDR2 is FYNNEI. The CDR3 nucleotides read TGTGCCAGCATGCGAGATTTAGCGGGAAGGGGCACAGATACGCAGTATTTT. This gives the protein CASMRDLAGRGTDTQYF.

The chain is built from TRBV6-1 and TRBJ1-2; D is ambiguous. CDR3 size: 13 residues. Per germline, CDR1 MNHNS and CDR2 SASEGT. V was cut by 6 bases and J by 0 bases, with 8 bases left in between. CDR3 in amino acids: CASRATSNYGYTF. The CDR3 DNA reads TGTGCCAGCAGAGCGACGTCTAACTATGGCTACACCTTC.

The chain is built from TRBV20-1 and TRBJ1-1; weak D call: TRBD1 (5 bases). CDR3 length equals 11 residues. Germline V gene lookup returns CDR1 DFQATT and CDR2 SNEGSKA (reference sequence). V was pared by 4 bases and J by 9 bases, with 12 bases between. The CDR3 DNA reads as TGCAGTGCTACAACGACAGCGAAAGCTTTCTTT. Residues: CSATTTAKAFF.

The chain links TRBV10-3 to TRBJ1-2, with D possibly matching TRBD1 (6 bases). V gave up 6 bases and J gave up 3 bases, with 11 bases separating them. The CDR3 is 13 amino acids. The germline V gene has CDR1 ENHRY and CDR2 SYGVKD. DNA of the CDR3: TGTGCCATCAGACAGGGTGGGGACTATGGCTACACCTTC. Protein: CAIRQGGDYGYTF.

The chain uses TRBV30 and TRBJ1-1; tentative D call: TRBD1 (6 bases). The germline CDR1 and CDR2 sequences are GTSNPN and SVGIG (reference sequence). CDR3 length equals 14 residues. The ends were cut back, 4 bases at V and 7 bases at J, with 19 bases in the middle. This CDR3 is CAWTLGQGGDEAFF. DNA of the CDR3: TGTGCCTGGACCTTAGGGCAAGGGGGAGATGAAGCTTTCTTT.